Presented here are 10 T cell receptor beta chains from one specimen sequenced in a study of response to subunit inactivated influenza vaccine. MiXCR, run by TCRdb on the RT-PCR reads, gives a single entry per CDR3 protein. The table records approximately 530,000 distinct CDR3 sequences, roughly 8.2% of them present only once. The sequenced sample was PBMCs from blood, obtained less than 25 months after vaccination. These receptors all come from a man aged 50 to 69 who received an inactivated influenza vaccine.

This chain links TRBV5-1 with TRBJ2-1; D may be TRBD2 (5 bases). Trimming shortened V by 0 bases and J by 4 bases, and 11 bases separated the two germline ends. The germline CDR1 and CDR2 sequences are SGHRS and YFSETQ. This CDR3 region has 15 residues. The CDR3 loop reads CASSLGGDAYNEQFF. CDR3 bases: TGCGCCAGCAGCTTGGGGGGAGACGCATACAATGAGCAGTTCTTC. The full variable domain, completed using reference TRBV5-1 and TRBJ2-1, is KAGVTQTPRYLIKTRGQQVTLSCSPISGHRSVSWYQQTPGQGLQFLFEYFSETQRNKGNFPGRFSGRQFSNSRSEMNVSTLELGDSALYLCASSLGGDAYNEQFFGPGTRLTVL.

This clonotype turned up a few times. The J gene is TRBJ2-3, the V gene TRBV5-1; the match to TRBD2 covers 7 bases. J lost 6 bases, V lost 8 bases, and 12 bases had no gene match. CDR3 size: 14 residues. The V gene's germline CDR1 is SGHRS and CDR2 YFSETQ. The CDR3 sequence is CASRTGGSSDTQYF. CDR3 coding DNA: TGCGCCAGTCGTACGGGGGGATCATCCGATACGCAGTATTTT.

This clonotype was observed at least ten times. The V gene is TRBV29-1, the J gene TRBJ2-7, with D possibly matching TRBD1 (5 bases). CDR3 length equals 14 residues. Germline loops: CDR1 SQVTM, CDR2 ANQGSEA. Trimming removed 4 bases at V and 2 bases at J, with 15 bases between. The CDR3 sequence: CSVVLAQAPYEQYF. For the CDR3, the DNA is TGCAGCGTTGTCTTGGCACAGGCCCCCTACGAGCAGTACTTC.

This clonotype has at least ten counts. DNA for the CDR3: TGTGCCAGCAGCCAAGATGGTGGCACGGGACGAAATGAGCAGTTCTTC. Amino acid sequence: CASSQDGGTGRNEQFF. The rearrangement joins TRBV4-2 to TRBJ2-1; D may be TRBD1 or TRBD2 (5 bases each). The CDR3 has 16 amino acids. Germline V lookup: CDR1 LGHNA, CDR2 YNFKEQ. Trimming removed 0 bases from V and 7 bases from J, with 16 bases in between.

This clonotype was detected ten times or more. The J gene is TRBJ1-1, the V gene TRBV4-3; 7 bases are shared with TRBD1. CDR3 size: 16 residues. With 1 base clipped from V and 0 bases from J, the junction kept 5 bases outside the gene matches. CDR1 and CDR2 (germline): LGHNA, YSLEER. CDR3 loop: CASSQAWTGMNTEAFF. Here the CDR3 DNA reads TGCGCCAGCAGCCAAGCGTGGACAGGCATGAACACTGAAGCTTTCTTT.

The chain joins TRBV1 to TRBJ2-1; the table calls TRBD1, which could not be checked here. TRBV1 is annotated as a pseudogene. The CDR3 is 14 amino acids. CDR3 in DNA: TGTACCAGCAGCAAGGACAGGGGGATCAATGAGCAGTTCTTC. This translates into CTSSKDRGINEQFF.

This clonotype was detected only a few times. The chain combines TRBV15 with TRBJ2-5; D is uncertain. Germline V gene sequence: CDR1 LNHNV, CDR2 YYDKDF (reference sequence). This CDR3 is 14 amino acids long. Deletions cut 0 bases from V and 9 bases from J, with 14 bases between. The CDR3 nucleotides are TGTGCCACCAGCAGAGATAAGGCACGCCTCGCCCAGTACTTC. Translation gives CATSRDKARLAQYF.

The CDR3 DNA reads as TGCGCCAGCAGCTTGGCTGGACTAGCGACAGATACGCAGTATTTT. Amino acid sequence: CASSLAGLATDTQYF. The chain couples TRBV5-1 to TRBJ2-3, with 9 bases that match TRBD2. V lost 0 bases to trimming and J lost 3 bases; unmatched junction nucleotides: 2. Germline V CDR1 and CDR2: SGHRS, YFSETQ. The CDR3 runs 15 residues.

Notes on this clonotype: This may arise from a read error, as a much more abundant clone is one base away. The chain combines TRBV7-8 with TRBJ2-1, with a weak D call TRBD2 (5 bases). The CDR3 is 15 amino acids. Germline CDR1 and CDR2: SGHVS and FQNEAQ. Here the CDR3 reads CASSLKIAFYDEQFF. The CDR3 DNA reads TGTGCCAGCAGCTTAAAGATAGCGTTCTACGATGAGCAGTTCTTC.

This chain uses TRBV6-2 or TRBV6-3 with TRBJ2-3; 13 bases are shared with TRBD2. In germline, CDR1 is MNHEY, CDR2 SVGEGT. Trimming cost V 7 bases and J 6 bases; bases outside gene matches: 19. This CDR3 contains 19 residues. CDR3 DNA sequence: TGTGCCAGCAATAAGGAGGTTTTGACTAGCGGGAGGCGAGGGGATACGCAGTATTTT. As protein: CASNKEVLTSGRRGDTQYF.